This TCR beta chain was captured in a study of OX40 agonist ivuxolimab in advanced cancers. General observations from the study: Averaging showed that CD8+ T cells had more expanded clones than CD4+ did.

J lost 4 bases, V lost 1 base, and 5 bases had no gene match. Germline CDR1 reads MNHEY; CDR2 reads SMNVEV (reference sequence). This CDR3 region has 16 residues. Some clones are missing from TCRdb's copy, which holds only in-frame ones; the method was immunoSEQ multiplex PCR. The table lists about 14,000 clones, 77% of them singletons. As for this clone: Its antigen remains unknown.

The receptor was isolated from an adult with an advanced solid tumor such as melanoma, head and neck, liver or kidney cancer. Sequenced material: CD4+ or CD8+ T cells sorted from blood, taken in a trial of the OX40 agonist ivuxolimab. The genes are TRBV27 and TRBJ2-2; 8 nucleotides match TRBD1. Written as DNA, the CDR3 is TGTGCCAGCAGTTTATGCAGGGGGCGGTTCACCGGGGAGCTGTTTTTT. Amino acids: CASSLCRGRFTGELFF.